This TCR beta chain was identified in a study of shared clonotypes between healthy human individuals. Study at large: The plates for each donor numbered three CD4 naive, three CD4 memory, two CD8 naive and one CD8 memory. Overall study findings and caveats: Compared with memory subsets, naive subsets generally had larger estimated richness. Clonotype sharing among donors was expected to depend on sequencing depth.

This CDR3 region has 13 residues. V lost 4 bases and J lost 3, with 9 bases in between. Germline values: CDR1 SGHDT, CDR2 YYEEEE. Produced via immunoSEQ multiplex PCR; TCRdb's table is partial and in-frame only. Among approximately 2.5 million clones, approximately 90% were seen once, and the ten largest hold roughly 0.15%. Those who donated were healthy HIV-negative adults, with no recent acute infections or vaccinations reported. Concerning this clone: Its specificity is unknown. The same CDR3 can be traced to other DNA sequences in this sample.

V is TRBV5-6 and J is TRBJ2-3; D is undetermined. The sample comprised naive CD4+ T cells sorted from blood. Stated subset: CD45RA+ positively selected. The clonotype originates from a man aged 18 to 29 in good health. The CDR3 region has the DNA TGTGCCAGCAGCCTCGATCGAACAGATACGCAGTATTTT. It codes for CASSLDRTDTQYF.